This T cell receptor (beta chain) was profiled in a study of cytotoxic CD8 clonotypes in ibrutinib-treated CLL. General study points: Rising at ibrutinib response, clonality subsequently fell back toward baseline at progression. Baseline-level clonality went beyond age-matched healthy donors and moved in step with circulating CD8+ T-cell counts.

Points on this clone: Its antigen is still unknown.

A 1 in 200,000 to 1 in 1 million T cell depth was the sequencing target. The data were produced by immunoSEQ multiplex PCR, yet TCRdb's version contains in-frame clones alone and is incomplete. This table holds over 140,000 clones, over 75% found once. The CDR3 extends over 16 amino acids. The germline gives CDR1 MGHRA, CDR2 YSYEKL. V was cut by 4 bases and J by 1 base, with 13 bases left in between. Sequenced here: PBMCs, sampled after 36 months of ibrutinib treatment. V gene TRBV4-1 combines with J gene TRBJ2-2; TRBD1 is a possible D gene (5 bases). The clonotype comes from a human donor with chronic lymphocytic leukemia. In nucleotides, the CDR3 is TGCGCCAGCAGCCCCTTAAGGGGCGAGAACACCGGGGAGCTGTTTTTT. Amino acids: CASSPLRGENTGELFF.